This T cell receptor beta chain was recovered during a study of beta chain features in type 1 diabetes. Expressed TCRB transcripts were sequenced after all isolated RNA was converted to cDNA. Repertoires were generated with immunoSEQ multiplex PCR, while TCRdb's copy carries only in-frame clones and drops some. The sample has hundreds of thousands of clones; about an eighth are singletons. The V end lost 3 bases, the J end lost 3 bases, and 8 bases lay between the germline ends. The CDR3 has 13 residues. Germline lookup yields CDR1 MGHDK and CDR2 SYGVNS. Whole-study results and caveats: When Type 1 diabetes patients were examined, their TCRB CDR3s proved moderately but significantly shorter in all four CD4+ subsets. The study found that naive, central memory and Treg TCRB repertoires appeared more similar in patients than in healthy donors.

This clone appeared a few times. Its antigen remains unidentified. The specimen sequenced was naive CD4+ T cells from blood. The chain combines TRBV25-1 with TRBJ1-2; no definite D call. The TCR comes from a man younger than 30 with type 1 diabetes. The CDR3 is CASSDRPHYGYTF. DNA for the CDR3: TGTGCCAGCAGTGACCGACCTCACTATGGCTACACCTTC.